This T cell receptor (beta chain) was documented in a study of blood T cell repertoires in COVID-19. Study summary: T cells, B-cell-depleted T cells, or PBMCs provided the cDNA or gDNA that served as material.

In the source study's methods: Nucleated cell counts were estimated from reference gene primer amplification. The method was immunoSEQ multiplex PCR; TCRdb's version includes in-frame clones alone and lacks a portion of them. Clonal size and the V and J genes are those of that table, whereas D and trimming came from the DNA. The table includes about 210,000 clones, roughly nine tenths detected once. This CDR3 is 16 amino acids long. V lost 3 bases and J lost 15; bases outside the gene matches: 18. Per germline, CDR1 KGHDR and CDR2 SFDVKD. The sequence was obtained from a man in his forties with acute or convalescent COVID-19. The V gene is TRBV24-1, the J gene TRBJ2-3; 9 nucleotides align to TRBD2. The sequencing sample was made of peripheral blood. CDR3 nucleotides: TGTGCCACCAGTGATCCCCCCTCTAGCGGGGCCAGCCGCCAATATTTT. Its protein is CATSDPPSSGASRQYF.